This entry features one T cell receptor (beta chain) sequence. Its matching antigen is unknown. This CDR3 is built from 13 residues. Germline CDR1 MDHEN, CDR2 SYDVKM. V lost 6 bases to trimming and J lost 7 bases, with 13 bases between them. The data were obtained in a study of tumor-infiltrating lymphocytes in localized non-small cell lung cancer. Regarding the study as a whole: Higher tumor T cell infiltration than in uninvolved lung was supported by TCRbeta sequencing.

Libraries were prepared by immunoSEQ multiplex PCR; TCRdb keeps only in-frame clonotypes and omits some of them. The sample has roughly 16,000 clones; roughly 76% are singletons. This TCR was sampled from a human donor with non-small cell lung cancer. Sequencing was done on a sample of lung tumor tissue. V and J are TRBV28 and TRBJ2-1; D is ambiguous. The CDR3, as DNA: TGTGCCAGCAGCATCTTCGCCCCAAATGAGCAGTTCTTC. The encoded protein is CASSIFAPNEQFF.